These 19 T cell receptor beta chains were all obtained from the same sample, sequenced in a study of cytomegalovirus exposure and HLA in healthy donors. PCR employed 60 Vbeta and 13 Jbeta primers. Sequenced by immunoSEQ multiplex PCR; TCRdb stores in-frame clones only, minus some. The table lists approximately 180,000 clones, over 60% of them singletons, with about 1% in the top ten. Sample: PBMCs. The receptor set was obtained from a woman in her thirties or forties in good health and CMV-seronegative.

This clone was observed once. This chain uses TRBV9 with TRBJ1-6, with TRBD1 as a possible D gene (5 bases). The CDR3 is 15 amino acids. Looked up from germline, CDR1 is SGDLS and CDR2 is YYNGEE. Trimming pared 0 bases from V and 7 bases from J, leaving 11 bases between. This chain's CDR3 is CASSVADSRNSPLHF. The DNA of the CDR3 is TGTGCCAGCAGCGTAGCCGACAGCCGAAATTCACCCCTCCACTTT.

The chain joins TRBV9 to TRBJ2-3, with TRBD2 matching over 8 bases. Germline trimming cut 4 bases from V and 1 base from J; bases unmatched to any gene: 5. Per germline, CDR1 SGDLS and CDR2 YYNGEE. The CDR3 loop spans 15 amino acids. CDR3 in amino acids: CASSPHGRGTDTQYF. DNA for the CDR3: TGTGCCAGCAGCCCCCACGGGAGGGGCACAGATACGCAGTATTTT.

Only a few counts were recorded for this clone. The germline gene is not matched at one end of the junction; a read error may be the cause. This chain joins TRBV7-9 and TRBJ1-2, with D uncertain. The CDR3 is made up of 10 amino acids. The V gene's germline CDR1 is SEHNR and CDR2 FQNEAQ (reference sequence). DNA of the CDR3: TGTTCCAGCAGCCCGGAGGGCTACACCTTC. This sequence encodes CSSSPEGYTF. Variable domain in full (rest from reference TRBV7-9 and TRBJ1-2): DTGVSQNPRHKITKRGQNVTFRCDPISEHNRLYWYRQTLGQGPEFLTYFQNEAQLEKSRLLSDRFSAERPKGSFSTLEIQRTEQGDSAMYLCSSSPEGYTFGSGTRLTVV.

This clone has just one count. V is TRBV6-1 and J is TRBJ2-2; a possible D gene is TRBD1 (5 bases). The CDR3 contains 14 residues. Germline CDR1 is MNHNS and CDR2 is SASEGT. Trimming removed 7 bases at V and 3 bases at J, with 12 bases between. For the CDR3, the DNA is TGTGCCAGCATCCTGGTCAGGGACACCGGGGAGCTGTTTTTT. Residues: CASILVRDTGELFF.

J is TRBJ1-5 and V is TRBV6-1; TRBD1 agrees at 12 bases. V gave up 7 bases and J gave up 7 bases; unmatched junction bases: 5. The CDR3 is made up of 14 amino acids. Germline loops: CDR1 MNHNS, CDR2 SASEGT. CDR3 coding DNA: TGTGCCAGCACCACCGGGACAGGGGGCCAGCCCCAGCATTTT. Its protein product is CASTTGTGGQPQHF.

Only one count was recorded for this clone. The chain couples TRBV10-1 to TRBJ2-1; the match to TRBD2 covers 8 bases. This CDR3 is built from 15 residues. Trimming took 6 bases from V and 5 from J; bases not matched to a gene: 9. Germline CDR1 and CDR2: WNHNN and SYGVQD (reference sequence). CDR3 DNA sequence: TGCGCCAGCAGCTCCACTAGCGGAGGCAACAATGAGCAGTTCTTC. As protein: CASSSTSGGNNEQFF.

This chain joins TRBV11-1 and TRBJ1-1, with D possibly TRBD1 on 6 matching bases. Trimming removed 1 base at V and 4 bases at J, with 13 bases between. The CDR3 is made up of 15 amino acids. From germline, CDR1 is SGHAT and CDR2 FQDESV (reference sequence). The CDR3: CASSLVGAASTEAFF. The CDR3 bases are TGTGCCAGCAGCTTAGTGGGGGCCGCCAGCACTGAAGCTTTCTTT.

This clone was seen more than once but under ten times. The CDR3 protein is CATSWGGNTEAFF. Here the CDR3 DNA reads TGTGCCACCTCCTGGGGAGGGAACACTGAAGCTTTCTTT. The V gene is TRBV10-3, the J gene TRBJ1-1; D call uncertain. CDR1 is ENHRY, CDR2 SYGVKD, per germline. The V end was cut by 10 bases, the J end by 1 base, with 13 bases between. The CDR3 loop spans 13 amino acids.

This chain joins TRBV9 and TRBJ2-5, with 8 bases aligning to TRBD2. With V trimmed by 0 bases and J by 1 base, 8 bases remained unmatched. Per the germline V gene, CDR1 is SGDLS and CDR2 is YYNGEE. CDR3 length equals 17 residues. The CDR3 DNA reads TGTGCCAGCAGCGTAGCTACCAGCGGGGGCCCCCAAGAGACCCAGTACTTC. This codes for CASSVATSGGPQETQYF.

The chain joins TRBV6-1 to TRBJ2-5; D is ambiguous. Germline V CDR1 and CDR2: MNHNS, SASEGT. Trimming took off 5 bases at V and 3 bases at J, with 7 bases between the two ends. The CDR3 sequence is 12 residues long. CDR3 in DNA: TGTGCCAGCAGTAGCCTTAAAGAGACCCAGTACTTC. Its protein product is CASSSLKETQYF.

The V and J genes are TRBV11-2 and TRBJ2-3; 8 nucleotides match TRBD1. In germline, CDR1 is SGHAT, CDR2 FQNNGV. This CDR3 contains 14 residues. V gave up 3 bases and J gave up 6 bases; unmatched junction bases: 5. For the CDR3, the DNA is TGTGCCAGCAGCTTTAACAGGGGGACCGATACGCAGTATTTT. It codes for CASSFNRGTDTQYF.

This chain links TRBV19 with TRBJ1-1, with D unresolved. V lost 1 base and J 3 bases, leaving 21 bases between the germline ends. CDR3 length equals 18 residues. Per germline, CDR1 LNHDA and CDR2 SQIVND (reference sequence). The DNA of the CDR3 is TGTGCCAGTAGTATAGGGAGGAGATGGCGTCCAAGTGACACTGAAGCTTTCTTT. It specifies CASSIGRRWRPSDTEAFF.

The rearrangement joins TRBV18 to TRBJ1-3; D not certain. The CDR3 has 14 residues. Per germline, CDR1 KGHSH and CDR2 LQKENI. V lost 3 bases and J 3 bases, leaving 9 bases between the germline ends. The CDR3 is CASSPGGNGNTIYF. CDR3 bases: TGTGCCAGCTCACCGGGAGGGAATGGAAACACCATATATTTT.

The chain combines TRBV4-1 with TRBJ1-2; perhaps TRBD1 as D (5 bases). Deletions cut 4 bases from V and 4 bases from J, with 22 bases between. The germline V gene has CDR1 MGHRA and CDR2 YSYEKL. This CDR3 region has 17 residues. CDR3 residues: CASSRAPEAGRTYGYTF. CDR3 nucleotide sequence: TGCGCCAGCAGCCGCGCGCCTGAGGCAGGGCGTACCTATGGCTACACCTTC.

The chain carries TRBV6-1 and TRBJ2-1; D possibly corresponds to TRBD1 (6 bases). With 0 bases removed from V and 13 bases from J, the gap between germline ends came to 16 bases. The germline V gene encodes CDR1 MNHNS and CDR2 SASEGT. The CDR3 contains 14 residues. The CDR3 DNA sequence: TGTGCCAGCAGTGAAGCAAGGGGGTGGGGACATCAGTTCTTC. Its translation: CASSEARGWGHQFF.

The chain recombines TRBV4-2 with TRBJ2-1; D uncertain. The length of the CDR3 is 14 residues. Trimming took 0 bases from V and 8 from J, leaving 11 bases between them. Germline V gene lookup returns CDR1 LGHNA and CDR2 YNFKEQ. This CDR3 is CASSQDPSIDEQFF. DNA for the CDR3: TGTGCCAGCAGCCAAGATCCTAGTATAGATGAGCAGTTCTTC.

V usage is TRBV19 and J usage is TRBJ1-2; D call uncertain. CDR1 and CDR2 (germline): LNHDA, SQIVND (reference sequence). Between the trimmed V and J ends, which lost 6 bases and 2 bases, there was a span of 13 bases. The CDR3 runs 14 residues. CDR3 bases: TGTGCCAGTAGCCCCTCGACACAGAACTATGGCTACACCTTC. This translates into CASSPSTQNYGYTF.

The chain is built from TRBV7-9 and TRBJ1-5, with a possible D match to TRBD1 (5 bases). The V and J ends lost 2 bases and 6 bases respectively, with 17 bases between them. Germline CDR1 reads SEHNR; CDR2 reads FQNEAQ (reference sequence). The CDR3 spans 16 residues. The DNA of the CDR3 is TGTGCCAGCAGCTTAACAGCGGGTCTGGGGGGTCAGCCCCAGCATTTT. As protein: CASSLTAGLGGQPQHF.

The gene calls are TRBV4-3 and TRBJ1-2; D is ambiguous. Germline CDR1 is LGHNA and CDR2 is YSLEER. This CDR3 spans 13 amino acids. Between the trimmed V and J ends, which lost 6 bases and 7 bases, there was a span of 15 bases. The CDR3 spells CASRDSTWGGYTF. CDR3 nucleotides: TGCGCCAGCAGGGACTCGACTTGGGGTGGCTACACCTTC.